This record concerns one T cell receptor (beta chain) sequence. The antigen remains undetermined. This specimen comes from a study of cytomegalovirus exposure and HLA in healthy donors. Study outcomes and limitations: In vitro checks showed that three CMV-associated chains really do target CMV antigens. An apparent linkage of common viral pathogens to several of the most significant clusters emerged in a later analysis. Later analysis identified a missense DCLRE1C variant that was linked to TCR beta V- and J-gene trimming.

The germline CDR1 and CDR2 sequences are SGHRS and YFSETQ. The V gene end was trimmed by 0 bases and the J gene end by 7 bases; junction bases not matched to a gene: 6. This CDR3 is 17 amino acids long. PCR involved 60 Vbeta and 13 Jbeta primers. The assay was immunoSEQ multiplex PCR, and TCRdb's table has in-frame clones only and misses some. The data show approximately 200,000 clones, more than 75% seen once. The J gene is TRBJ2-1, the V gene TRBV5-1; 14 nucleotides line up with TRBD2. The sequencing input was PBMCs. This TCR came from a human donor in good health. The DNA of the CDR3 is TGCGCCAGCAGCTTGGGACTAGCGGGAGGGCGGGGGAATGAGCAGTTCTTC. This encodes CASSLGLAGGRGNEQFF. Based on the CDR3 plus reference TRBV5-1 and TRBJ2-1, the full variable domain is KAGVTQTPRYLIKTRGQQVTLSCSPISGHRSVSWYQQTPGQGLQFLFEYFSETQRNKGNFPGRFSGRQFSNSRSEMNVSTLELGDSALYLCASSLGLAGGRGNEQFFGPGTRLTVL.